This T cell receptor (beta chain) was sequenced for a study of blood T cells in healthy people across ages. Each donor supplied roughly 9 milliliters of peripheral blood. Germline V gene sequence: CDR1 SGHTA, CDR2 FQGNSA. With 2 bases removed from V and 11 bases from J, the gap between germline ends came to 18 bases. The CDR3 is 14 residues long. With a J-beta primer mix and a sample-barcoded 5' primer, a second PCR ran roughly 7 to 11 cycles. TCRdb fed the 5' RACE reads into MiXCR, producing one record per CDR3 protein. The sample has 1.5 million to 2 million distinct CDR3 sequences; about 30% are singletons.

The chain carries TRBV7-2 and TRBJ2-5; TRBD2 is a possible D gene (5 bases). Sequenced input: blood. The sequence was obtained from a woman in her 30s in good health. The CDR3 DNA reads TGTGCCAGCAGCTTACCCCGGGCCGCCTGGGAGCAGTACTTC. Residues: CASSLPRAAWEQYF.